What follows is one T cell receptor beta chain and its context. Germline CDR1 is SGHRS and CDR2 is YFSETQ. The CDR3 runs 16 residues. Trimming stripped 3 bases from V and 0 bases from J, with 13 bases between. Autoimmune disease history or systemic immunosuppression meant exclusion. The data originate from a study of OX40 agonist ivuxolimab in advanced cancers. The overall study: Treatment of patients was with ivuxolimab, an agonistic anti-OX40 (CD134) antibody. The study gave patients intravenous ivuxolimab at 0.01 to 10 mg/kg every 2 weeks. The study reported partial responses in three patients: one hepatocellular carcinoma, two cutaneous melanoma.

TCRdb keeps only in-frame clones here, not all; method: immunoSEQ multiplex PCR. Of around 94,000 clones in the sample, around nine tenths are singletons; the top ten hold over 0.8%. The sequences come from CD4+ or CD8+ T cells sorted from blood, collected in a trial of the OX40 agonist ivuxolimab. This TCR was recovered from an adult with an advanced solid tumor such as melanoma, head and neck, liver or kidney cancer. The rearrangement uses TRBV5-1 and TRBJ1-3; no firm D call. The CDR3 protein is CASSWETIASGNTIYF. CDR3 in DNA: TGCGCCAGCAGCTGGGAAACTATAGCCTCTGGAAACACCATATATTTT.